The 5 T cell receptor beta chains below all came from one sample that was sequenced in a study of B cell selection in AIRE deficiency. The sorted conventional CD4 T cells were gated as CD4+CD127+. Only in-frame clones appear in the TCRdb table, and some are missing; sequencing was by immunoSEQ multiplex PCR. This sample carries 20,000 to 30,000 clones, almost 98% of them seen once, and the ten largest clones take around 0.19%. The sample taken for sequencing was conventional CD4+ T cells sorted from PBMCs. The receptors here all came from a human donor with AIRE deficiency.

J is TRBJ1-2 and V is TRBV6-5; 8 bases map to TRBD1. CDR1 is MNHEY and CDR2 is SVGAGI in the germline V gene. The CDR3 is 12 residues long. V was pared by 4 bases and J by 7 bases, with 2 bases of the junction left unmatched. As DNA, the CDR3 is TGTGCCAGCAGTTTCGGACAGGGTGGCTACACCTTC. Protein sequence: CASSFGQGGYTF.

This rearrangement joins TRBV5-4 to TRBJ2-1; D may be TRBD1 or TRBD2 (5 bases each). This CDR3 spans 14 amino acids. From germline, CDR1 is SGHNT and CDR2 YYREEE (reference sequence). Trimming stripped 2 bases from V and 8 bases from J, with 14 bases between. The CDR3 bases are TGTGCCAGCAGCTTTCCGGCATTGGGGGATGAGCAGTTCTTC. Protein: CASSFPALGDEQFF.

The CDR3: CASSQLRDSDDYEQYF. CDR3 nucleotide sequence: TGCGCCAGCAGTCAATTACGGGACAGTGACGACTACGAGCAGTACTTC. The chain uses TRBV23-1 and TRBJ2-7, with 7 bases identical to TRBD1. TRBV23-1 is labeled an ORF, and its function is uncertain. The V gene end was trimmed by 1 base and the J gene end by 3 bases; junction bases not matched to a gene: 9. CDR3 length: 16 residues.

The chain uses TRBV5-5 and TRBJ2-2; 8 bases match TRBD2. V was clipped by 0 bases and J by 6 bases; unmatched bases: 4. The CDR3 runs 15 residues. CDR1 SGHKS and CDR2 YYEKEE come from the germline V gene (reference sequence). The CDR3 coding sequence is TGTGCCAGCAGCTTGGGCGCGGGAGGCCCCGGGGAGCTGTTTTTT. Amino acids: CASSLGAGGPGELFF.

The chain is built from TRBV10-3 and TRBJ1-5; no reliable D call. The V end was cut by 6 bases, the J end by 6 bases, with 12 bases between. Germline CDR1 and CDR2: ENHRY and SYGVKD. CDR3 length equals 13 residues. The CDR3 sequence: CAIREGGGQPQHF. The CDR3 region has the DNA TGTGCCATCAGGGAAGGCGGAGGTCAGCCCCAGCATTTT.